One and the same sample provided the 16 T cell receptor beta chains below, sequenced in a study of CD8+CD57+ T cells in acquired aplastic anemia. CD8+CD57+ cell expansion, shown by flow cytometry, had occurred in the patients selected for sequencing. Template material for TCR beta VDJ and CDR3 profiling consisted of genomic DNA. TCRdb reprocessed the reads via MiXCR and lists one record per CDR3 protein. The data hold hundreds of thousands of distinct CDR3 sequences, with around a third observed a single time. The specimen sequenced was sorted CD4+, CD8+, or CD8+CD57+ T cells (not recorded which) from PBMCs. All receptors come from a human donor with aplastic anemia.

This clonotype was counted ten times or more. The rearrangement joins TRBV20-1 to TRBJ2-7, with 12 bases identical to TRBD2. J was trimmed by 1 base and V by 6 bases; bases with no gene match: 1. The germline gives CDR1 DFQATT, CDR2 SNEGSKA (reference sequence). The CDR3 has 13 residues. CDR3 sequence reads: CSAGTSGSYEQYF. CDR3 sequence (DNA): TGCAGTGCCGGGACTAGCGGGTCCTACGAGCAGTACTTC.

V is TRBV2 and J is TRBJ2-7; D tentatively reads TRBD1 or TRBD2 (5 bases each). V dropped 5 bases and J dropped 3 bases, with 14 bases sitting between them. Germline V gene data show CDR1 as SNHLY and CDR2 as FYNNEI. The CDR3 spans 14 residues. CDR3 amino acids: CASSYIGAFYEQYF. Here the CDR3 DNA reads TGTGCCAGCAGTTACATCGGGGCTTTCTACGAGCAGTACTTC.

In the case of this clonotype: The DNA is left out, because the CDR3 cannot be placed on it with certainty; the CDR3 is given as TCRdb lists it. V gene TRBV7-9 combines with J gene TRBJ1-1; no check of the table's D call, TRBD1, against the DNA was made. The CDR3 has 15 amino acids, counting both end residues. CDR1 and CDR2 from the germline V gene are SEHNR and FQNEAQ (reference sequence). The CDR3 loop is CASSFGSGRVTEAFF.

The chain links TRBV2 to TRBJ1-1; no clear D. The germline CDR1 and CDR2 sequences are SNHLY and FYNNEI. The V and J ends lost 6 bases and 8 bases respectively, with 7 bases between them. There are 10 residues in the CDR3. The CDR3 is CASSPPEAFF. The CDR3 DNA reads as TGTGCCAGCAGCCCTCCCGAAGCTTTCTTT.

This clonotype was seen ten or more times. The gene calls are TRBV24-1 and TRBJ2-1; TRBD1 matches 10 bases. The J segment lost 6 bases and the V segment lost 4 bases, leaving 8 bases of the junction unmatched. The CDR3 is 16 residues long. The germline V gene encodes CDR1 KGHDR and CDR2 SFDVKD. This CDR3 is CATSDQGQGEGNEQFF. For the CDR3, the DNA is TGTGCCACCAGTGACCAAGGACAGGGGGAGGGCAATGAGCAGTTCTTC.

Many counts were recorded for this clonotype. This chain uses TRBV19 with TRBJ1-5, with D possibly matching TRBD1 (6 bases). The CDR3 runs 13 residues. Looked up from germline, CDR1 is LNHDA and CDR2 is SQIVND (reference sequence). The V end lost 6 bases, the J end lost 6 bases, and 12 bases lay between the germline ends. CDR3 sequence (DNA): TGTGCCAGTAGACCCCAGGGGACTCAGCCCCAGCATTTT. It yields the protein CASRPQGTQPQHF.

This clonotype was seen only once. This could be a read error, since a much larger clone is one nucleotide away. The V gene is TRBV20-1, the J gene TRBJ1-2; possibly TRBD1 for D (6 bases). The CDR3 consists of 12 residues. Germline V gene lookup returns CDR1 DFQATT and CDR2 SNEGSKA (reference sequence). CDR3 nucleotide sequence: TGCTGTGCCCAGAGGGACATCTATGGCTACACCTTC. Translation: CCAQRDIYGYTF.

The CDR3 loop is CSAKAESNQPQHF. Here the CDR3 DNA reads TGCAGTGCTAAAGCAGAATCCAATCAGCCCCAGCATTTT. The chain joins TRBV20-1 to TRBJ1-5, with no clear D. Germline CDR1 reads DFQATT; CDR2 reads SNEGSKA (reference sequence). The CDR3 has 13 amino acids. Trimming stripped 4 bases from V and 3 bases from J, with 10 bases between.

This clonotype came up many times. V gene TRBV5-1 combines with J gene TRBJ1-6, with 9 bases lining up with TRBD1. This CDR3 contains 16 residues. The junction had 6 bases not matched to a gene; V was cut back by 2 bases and J by 6 bases. Looked up from germline, CDR1 is SGHRS and CDR2 is YFSETQ. The CDR3 DNA follows: TGCGCCAGCAGCTTCACCCCGGGACAGGGTAATTCACCCCTCCACTTT. Translating it yields CASSFTPGQGNSPLHF.

The rearrangement uses TRBV5-6 and TRBJ1-1; 7 positions match TRBD1. The CDR3 spans 14 residues. V shed 3 bases, J shed 8 bases, and the junction held 10 bases outside the gene matches. Germline lookup yields CDR1 SGHDT and CDR2 YYEEEE. The CDR3 DNA follows: TGTGCCAGCAGCTCGAAGGCAGGGGGAGTCGAAGCTTTCTTT. This codes for CASSSKAGGVEAFF. The full variable domain, rest sourced from reference TRBV5-6 and TRBJ1-1, is DAGVTQSPTHLIKTRGQQVTLRCSPKSGHDTVSWYQQALGQGPQFIFQYYEEEERQRGNFPDRFSGHQFPNYSSELNVNALLLGDSALYLCASSSKAGGVEAFFGQGTRLTVV.

The chain uses TRBV10-1 and TRBJ2-3, with 8 bases identical to TRBD2. The CDR3 spans 16 residues. Germline values: CDR1 WNHNN, CDR2 SYGVQD (reference sequence). V shed 3 bases and J 1 base; nucleotides not matched to a gene: 6. The CDR3 DNA reads TGCGCCAGCAGTGATCAGCGGGAGTCGGGCACAGATACGCAGTATTTT. It encodes CASSDQRESGTDTQYF.

This clonotype was observed a handful of times. The CDR3 DNA is TGTGCCAGCAGTCGAACAGGTTCGGGCAATCAGCCCCAGCATTTT. This codes for CASSRTGSGNQPQHF. The chain uses TRBV11-2 and TRBJ1-5; D is perhaps TRBD1 (5 bases). V gave up 6 bases and J gave up 2 bases, with 14 bases separating them. The CDR3 loop spans 15 amino acids. CDR1 is SGHAT, CDR2 FQNNGV, per germline.

In this sample, this clonotype turned up a few times. The chain recombines TRBV7-2 with TRBJ2-5, with D possibly TRBD2 on 6 matching bases. Germline V gives CDR1 SGHTA, CDR2 FQGNSA. V was trimmed by 1 base and J by 4 bases, leaving 16 bases between them. The CDR3 sequence is 16 residues long. CDR3 in DNA: TGTGCCAGCAGCTTAGGGGTAGGAGGGTTGATAGAGACCCAGTACTTC. Its protein product is CASSLGVGGLIETQYF.

This sequence joins TRBV6-1 and TRBJ1-2; D is perhaps TRBD1 (5 bases). Germline V gene lookup returns CDR1 MNHNS and CDR2 SASEGT. Between the trimmed V and J ends, which lost 1 base and 7 bases, there was a span of 13 bases. The CDR3 runs 14 residues. The CDR3: CASSEDWGISGYTF. The DNA for the CDR3 is TGTGCCAGCAGTGAAGATTGGGGGATTAGTGGCTACACCTTC.

This clonotype was observed a handful of times. The CDR3 coding sequence is TGTGCCAGCAGATCGACAGGCTCCAATTCACCCCTCCACTTT. Translated: CASRSTGSNSPLHF. The rearrangement uses TRBV10-3 and TRBJ1-6; TRBD1 might be the D (6 bases). V was trimmed by 10 bases and J by 7 bases, leaving 17 bases between them. The CDR3 totals 14 residues. Germline V gives CDR1 ENHRY, CDR2 SYGVKD.

The chain couples TRBV19 to TRBJ1-6; D is possibly TRBD1 (5 bases). The CDR3 is 15 residues long. The germline V and J ends were trimmed by 4 bases and 2 bases, with 9 bases remaining between them. Germline V gene lookup returns CDR1 LNHDA and CDR2 SQIVND (reference sequence). As DNA, the CDR3 is TGTGCCAGTAGTACCCAGGGTACCTATAATTCACCCCTCCACTTT. It yields the protein CASSTQGTYNSPLHF.